The 14 T cell receptor beta chains below were found in one sample sequenced in a study of CD8 T cells in ankylosing spondylitis. Notes on the study in general: A motif of 8 or 9 highly homologous TCR beta variants was seen as apparently characteristic of ankylosing spondylitis blood.

TCRdb independently ran MiXCR on the 5' RACE reads; one entry per CDR3 protein. The sample comprises roughly 370,000 distinct CDR3 sequences, 20% to 25% of which are singletons, and about 17% rests with the top ten. For these TCRs, the target antigens are not known. The sample was blood, either unsorted or a sorted T cell fraction (not recorded which). These TCRs come from a male donor with ankylosing spondylitis.

Only a few counts were recorded for this clonotype. V is TRBV5-1 and J is TRBJ1-6, with D possibly matching TRBD1 (6 bases). Germline V gene sequence: CDR1 SGHRS, CDR2 YFSETQ. Trimming removed 4 bases at V and 7 bases at J, with 15 bases between. CDR3 length: 15 residues. CDR3 sequence (DNA): TGCGCCAGCAGCATCACAACAGGGATCAATTCACCCCTCCACTTT. Protein product: CASSITTGINSPLHF. The full variable domain, with the rest looked up from reference TRBV5-1 and TRBJ1-6, is KAGVTQTPRYLIKTRGQQVTLSCSPISGHRSVSWYQQTPGQGLQFLFEYFSETQRNKGNFPGRFSGRQFSNSRSEMNVSTLELGDSALYLCASSITTGINSPLHFGNGTRLTVT.

This clonotype was detected a few times. The chain employs TRBV20-1 and TRBJ1-5; maybe TRBD1 (5 bases). The CDR3 length is 16 residues. Germline loops: CDR1 DFQATT, CDR2 SNEGSKA (reference sequence). V was pared by 6 bases and J by 3 bases, with 21 bases between. CDR3 DNA sequence: TGCAGTGCCAGATTGCCAGGGAGGAGCATCAATCAGCCCCAGCATTTT. Translating gives CSARLPGRSINQPQHF.

This clonotype showed up many times. Sequence at one end of the junction differs from germline and may be a read error. The chain has TRBV5-1 and TRBJ2-4; D is possibly TRBD2 (5 bases). CDR3 length equals 13 residues. CDR1 and CDR2 (germline): SGHRS, YFSETQ. CDR3 coding DNA: TGCGCCAGCAGATTGGACTCAAAAAACATTCAGTACTTC. This sequence encodes CASRLDSKNIQYF. The whole variable domain, remainder taken from reference TRBV5-1 and TRBJ2-4, is KAGVTQTPRYLIKTRGQQVTLSCSPISGHRSVSWYQQTPGQGLQFLFEYFSETQRNKGNFPGRFSGRQFSNSRSEMNVSTLELGDSALYLCASRLDSKNIQYFGAGTRLSVL.

This clonotype was seen a few times. The chain has TRBV7-3 and TRBJ2-7; tentative D call: TRBD1 (5 bases). The CDR3 runs to 14 residues. V lost 5 bases and J 1 base, leaving 12 bases between the germline ends. Per the germline V gene, CDR1 is SGHTA and CDR2 is FQGTGA. The CDR3 coding sequence is TGTGCCAGCAGCGAACAGGCAGGGTCCTACGAGCAGTACTTC. Translating gives CASSEQAGSYEQYF. Complete variable domain (other parts from reference TRBV7-3 and TRBJ2-7): GAGVSQTPSNKVTEKGKYVELRCDPISGHTALYWYRQSLGQGPEFLIYFQGTGAADDSGLPNDRFFAVRPEGSVSTLKIQRTERGDSAVYLCASSEQAGSYEQYFGPGTRLTVT.

V gene TRBV18 combines with J gene TRBJ2-7, with D possibly called TRBD1 or TRBD2 (5 bases each). The CDR3 is 13 residues long. Germline values: CDR1 KGHSH, CDR2 LQKENI. V was trimmed by 3 bases and J by 5 bases, leaving 11 bases between them. The chain's CDR3 is CASSPAGTHEQYF. DNA for the CDR3: TGTGCCAGCTCACCTGCAGGGACCCACGAGCAGTACTTC. Variable domain in full (rest from reference TRBV18 and TRBJ2-7): NAGVMQNPRHLVRRRGQEARLRCSPMKGHSHVYWYRQLPEEGLKFMVYLQKENIIDESGMPKERFSAEFPKEGPSILRIQQVVRGDSAAYFCASSPAGTHEQYFGPGTRLTVT.

The V and J genes are TRBV6-5 and TRBJ2-3; 7 nucleotides line up with TRBD2. This CDR3 comprises 18 residues. V lost 0 bases to trimming and J lost 5 bases; unmatched junction nucleotides: 14. Germline assignment: CDR1 MNHEY and CDR2 SVGAGI. The CDR3 region is CASSYSIPVGGPLDTQYF. CDR3 coding DNA: TGTGCCAGCAGTTACTCGATACCCGTGGGAGGGCCGTTAGATACGCAGTATTTT.

V and J are TRBV3-1 and TRBJ2-7; tentatively, D is TRBD2 (6 bases). The CDR3 length is 15 residues. The V end lost 0 bases, the J end lost 7 bases, and 16 bases lay between the germline ends. The germline V gene encodes CDR1 LGHDT and CDR2 YNNKEL (reference sequence). CDR3 amino acids: CASSQDAGGAFEQYF. DNA of the CDR3: TGTGCCAGCAGCCAAGATGCAGGAGGGGCCTTTGAGCAGTACTTC.

This clonotype turned up a few times. This chain uses TRBV7-2 with TRBJ1-3; D is unclear. The V gene's germline CDR1 is SGHTA and CDR2 FQGNSA. The CDR3 loop spans 16 amino acids. Trimming removed 0 bases from V and 4 bases from J, with 13 bases in between. The CDR3 protein is CASSLAPTWAGNTIYF. In DNA, the CDR3 is TGTGCCAGCAGCTTAGCCCCGACCTGGGCGGGAAACACCATATATTTT.

This clonotype was detected a few times. The chain employs TRBV4-1 and TRBJ2-7; 8 bases map to TRBD1. The CDR3 contains 15 residues. The V gene's germline CDR1 is MGHRA and CDR2 YSYEKL. The ends lost 4 bases at V and 4 bases at J; junction bases unmatched: 9. The CDR3 here is CASSPEQGQGYEQYF. The CDR3 DNA sequence: TGCGCCAGCAGCCCAGAACAAGGACAGGGTTACGAGCAGTACTTC.

The rearrangement uses TRBV4-1 and TRBJ2-7, with 9 bases aligning to TRBD1. The CDR3 extends over 17 amino acids. V dropped 0 bases and J dropped 4; count of bases not matched to a gene: 10. Germline CDR1 and CDR2: MGHRA and YSYEKL. DNA of the CDR3: TGCGCCAGCAGCCAAGATTCGGGGGGACAGGGATCTTACGAGCAGTACTTC. Its translation is CASSQDSGGQGSYEQYF.

The gene calls are TRBV6-2 or TRBV6-3 and TRBJ2-2, with a weak D call TRBD2 (6 bases). Trimming stripped 10 bases from V and 1 base from J, with 13 bases between. The CDR3 length is 14 residues. The germline CDR1 and CDR2 sequences are MNHEY and SVGEGT. The CDR3 is CATEGTRNTGELFF. The CDR3 DNA is TGTGCCACCGAAGGGACTCGGAACACCGGGGAGCTGTTTTTT.

This clonotype occurred a few times. The chain carries TRBV6-1 and TRBJ1-2; TRBD1 might be the D (5 bases). CDR3 length: 14 amino acids. Germline CDR1 reads MNHNS; CDR2 reads SASEGT. V lost 3 bases and J 4 bases, leaving 12 bases between the germline ends. The DNA for the CDR3 is TGTGCCAGCAGTGAGGGTCCAGGGATCTATGGCTACACCTTC. As protein: CASSEGPGIYGYTF.

This clonotype was counted between two and nine times. The chain couples TRBV20-1 to TRBJ1-3, with TRBD1 identical over 10 bases. Trimming cost V 6 bases and J 0 bases; bases outside gene matches: 5. The CDR3 covers 15 residues. Germline CDR1 reads DFQATT; CDR2 reads SNEGSKA (reference sequence). CDR3 nucleotides: TGCAGTGCGGGACAGGGGCAGAGCTCTGGAAACACCATATATTTT. The encoded protein is CSAGQGQSSGNTIYF.

Only a few counts were recorded for this clonotype. The J gene is TRBJ2-7, the V gene TRBV6-1; 14 nucleotides align to TRBD2. Per germline, CDR1 MNHNS and CDR2 SASEGT. The CDR3 is 16 amino acids. The trim removed 7 bases at V and 2 bases at J, leaving 7 bases unmatched. CDR3 DNA sequence: TGTGCCAGCACTAGACTAGCGGGAGGGGGGGCCTACGAGCAGTACTTC. Translated: CASTRLAGGGAYEQYF.